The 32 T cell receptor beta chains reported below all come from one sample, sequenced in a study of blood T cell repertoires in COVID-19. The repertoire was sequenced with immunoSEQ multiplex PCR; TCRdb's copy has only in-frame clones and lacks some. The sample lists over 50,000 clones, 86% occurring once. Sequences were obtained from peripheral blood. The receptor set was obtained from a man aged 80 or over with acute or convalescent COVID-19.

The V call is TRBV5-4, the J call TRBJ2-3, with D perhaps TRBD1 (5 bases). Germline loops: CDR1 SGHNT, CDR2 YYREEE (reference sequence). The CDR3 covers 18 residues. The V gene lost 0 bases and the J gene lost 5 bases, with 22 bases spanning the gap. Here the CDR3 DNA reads TGTGCCAGCAGCTTGGCCGGTACCCGGGCAGGGTTAAAAGATACGCAGTATTTT. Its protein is CASSLAGTRAGLKDTQYF.

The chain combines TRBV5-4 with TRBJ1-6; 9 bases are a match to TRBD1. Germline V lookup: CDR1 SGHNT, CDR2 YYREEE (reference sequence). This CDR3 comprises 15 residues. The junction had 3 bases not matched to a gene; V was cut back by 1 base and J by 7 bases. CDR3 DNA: TGTGCCAGCAGCTTGTTGGACAGGGGCAATTCACCCCTCCACTTT. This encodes CASSLLDRGNSPLHF.

For the CDR3, the DNA is TGTGCCAGCAGCAAGGAGGAGACACGGTACCAGGGAGGGGGCTACACCTTC. It is translated as CASSKEETRYQGGGYTF. This chain joins TRBV21-1 and TRBJ1-2. TRBV21-1 is noted as a pseudogene. This CDR3 contains 17 residues.

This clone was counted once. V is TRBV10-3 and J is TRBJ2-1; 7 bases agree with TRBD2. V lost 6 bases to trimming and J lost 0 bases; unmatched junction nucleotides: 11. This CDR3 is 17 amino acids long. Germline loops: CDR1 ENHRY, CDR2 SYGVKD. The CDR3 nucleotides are TGTGCCATCAGCGGCCGCGGGGGTGGGACCTCCTACAATGAGCAGTTCTTC. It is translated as CAISGRGGGTSYNEQFF.

CDR3 sequence reads: CATRASGRGPSGNTIYF. The CDR3 coding sequence is TGTGCCACCAGGGCGTCTGGGAGGGGTCCCTCTGGAAACACCATATATTTT. V usage is TRBV24-1 and J usage is TRBJ1-3, with a tentative D call TRBD1 (5 bases). Germline V gene lookup returns CDR1 KGHDR and CDR2 SFDVKD. The V end lost 7 bases, the J end lost 0 bases, and 18 bases lay between the germline ends. This CDR3 is 17 amino acids long.

The CDR3 region has the DNA TGTGCCAGTAAAAATCCGGGACAGGGGACGCCTGAAGCTTTCTTT. This translates into CASKNPGQGTPEAFF. This chain uses TRBV19 with TRBJ1-1; 10 nucleotides line up with TRBD1. Per the germline V gene, CDR1 is LNHDA and CDR2 is SQIVND (reference sequence). V gave up 7 bases and J gave up 6 bases; unmatched junction bases: 11. The CDR3 covers 15 residues.

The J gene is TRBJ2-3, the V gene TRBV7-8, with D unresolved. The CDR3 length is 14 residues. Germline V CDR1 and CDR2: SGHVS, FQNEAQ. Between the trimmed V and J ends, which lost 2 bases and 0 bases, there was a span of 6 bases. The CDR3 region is CASSLPYSTDTQYF. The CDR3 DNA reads TGTGCCAGCAGCTTACCGTATAGCACAGATACGCAGTATTTT.

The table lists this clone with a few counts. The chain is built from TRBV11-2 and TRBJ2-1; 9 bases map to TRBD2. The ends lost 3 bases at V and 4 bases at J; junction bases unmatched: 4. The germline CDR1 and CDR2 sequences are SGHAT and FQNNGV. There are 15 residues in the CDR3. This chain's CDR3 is CASSFLRGGYNEQFF. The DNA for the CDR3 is TGTGCCAGCAGCTTCTTGCGGGGGGGGTACAATGAGCAGTTCTTC.

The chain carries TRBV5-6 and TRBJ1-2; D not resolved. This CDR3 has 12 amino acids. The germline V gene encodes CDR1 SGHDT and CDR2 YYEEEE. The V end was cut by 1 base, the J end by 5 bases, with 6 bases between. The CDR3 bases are TGTGCCAGCAGCTTGATTCCTTATGGCTACACCTTC. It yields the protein CASSLIPYGYTF.

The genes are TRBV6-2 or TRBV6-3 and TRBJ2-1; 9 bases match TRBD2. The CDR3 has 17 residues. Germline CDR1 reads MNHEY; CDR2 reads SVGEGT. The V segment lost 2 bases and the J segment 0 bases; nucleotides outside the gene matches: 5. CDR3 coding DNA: TGTGCCAGCAGTTACCCCCTAGCGGGAAGCTCCTACAATGAGCAGTTCTTC. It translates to CASSYPLAGSSYNEQFF.

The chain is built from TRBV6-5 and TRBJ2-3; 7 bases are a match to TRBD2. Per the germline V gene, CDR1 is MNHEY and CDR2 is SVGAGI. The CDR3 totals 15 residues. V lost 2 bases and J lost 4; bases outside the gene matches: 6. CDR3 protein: CASSYRGVNADTQYF. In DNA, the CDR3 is TGTGCCAGCAGTTACCGGGGGGTTAACGCAGATACGCAGTATTTT.

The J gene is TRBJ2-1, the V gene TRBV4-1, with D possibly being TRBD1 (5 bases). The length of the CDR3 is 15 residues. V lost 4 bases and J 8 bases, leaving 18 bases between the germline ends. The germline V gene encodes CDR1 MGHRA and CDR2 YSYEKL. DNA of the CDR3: TGCGCCAGCAGCCCCCTTCAGGGTCAAGGGTATGAGCAGTTCTTC. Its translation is CASSPLQGQGYEQFF.

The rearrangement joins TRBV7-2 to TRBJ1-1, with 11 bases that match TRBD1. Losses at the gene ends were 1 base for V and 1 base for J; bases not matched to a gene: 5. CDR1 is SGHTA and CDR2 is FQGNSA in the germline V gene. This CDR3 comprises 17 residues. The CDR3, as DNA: TGTGCCAGCAGCTTAGGGACAGGGGGCCTAAAGAACACTGAAGCTTTCTTT. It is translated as CASSLGTGGLKNTEAFF.

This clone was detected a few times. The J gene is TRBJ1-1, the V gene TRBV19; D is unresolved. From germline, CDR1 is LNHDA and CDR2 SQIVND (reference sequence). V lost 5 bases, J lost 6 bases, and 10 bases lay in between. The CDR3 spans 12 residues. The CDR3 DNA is TGTGCCAGTAGTCCCGGACTGTCTGAAGCTTTCTTT. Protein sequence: CASSPGLSEAFF.

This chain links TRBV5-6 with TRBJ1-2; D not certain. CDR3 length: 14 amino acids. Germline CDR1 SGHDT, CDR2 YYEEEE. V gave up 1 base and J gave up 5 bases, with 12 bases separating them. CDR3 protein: CASSLFGRRYGYTF. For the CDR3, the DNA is TGTGCCAGCAGCTTGTTTGGCCGGCGGTATGGCTACACCTTC.

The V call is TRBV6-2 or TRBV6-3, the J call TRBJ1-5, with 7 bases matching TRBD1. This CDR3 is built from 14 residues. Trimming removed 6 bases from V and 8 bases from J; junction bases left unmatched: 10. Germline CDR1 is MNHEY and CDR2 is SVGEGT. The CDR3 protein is CASSLGQLKKPQHF. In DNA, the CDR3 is TGTGCCAGCAGCCTGGGACAGCTTAAGAAGCCCCAGCATTTT.

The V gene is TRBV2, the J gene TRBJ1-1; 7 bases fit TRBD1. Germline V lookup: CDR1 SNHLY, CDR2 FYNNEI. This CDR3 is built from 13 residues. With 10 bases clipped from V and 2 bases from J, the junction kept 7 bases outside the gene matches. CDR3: CAITRDSNTEAFF. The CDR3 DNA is TGTGCCATCACCCGGGACAGCAACACTGAAGCTTTCTTT.

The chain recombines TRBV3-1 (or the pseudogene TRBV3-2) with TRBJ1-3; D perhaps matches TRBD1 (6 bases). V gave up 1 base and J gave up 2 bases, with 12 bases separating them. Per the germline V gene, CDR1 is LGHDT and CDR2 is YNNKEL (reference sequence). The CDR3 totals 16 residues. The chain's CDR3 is CASSQATGSTGNTIYF. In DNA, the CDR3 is TGTGCCAGCAGCCAAGCCACAGGGAGCACTGGAAACACCATATATTTT.

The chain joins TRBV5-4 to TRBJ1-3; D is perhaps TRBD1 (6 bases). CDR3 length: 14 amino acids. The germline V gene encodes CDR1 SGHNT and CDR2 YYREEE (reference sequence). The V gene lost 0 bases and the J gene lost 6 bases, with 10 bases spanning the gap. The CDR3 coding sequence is TGTGCCAGCAGCTTGGGGCAGGGGCAAAACACCATATATTTT. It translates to CASSLGQGQNTIYF.

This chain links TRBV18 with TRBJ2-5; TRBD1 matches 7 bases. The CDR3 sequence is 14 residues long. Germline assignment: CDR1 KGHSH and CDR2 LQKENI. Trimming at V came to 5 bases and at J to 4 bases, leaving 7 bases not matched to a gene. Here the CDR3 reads CASSAQSGGETQYF. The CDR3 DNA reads TGTGCCAGCTCAGCACAATCAGGGGGAGAGACCCAGTACTTC.

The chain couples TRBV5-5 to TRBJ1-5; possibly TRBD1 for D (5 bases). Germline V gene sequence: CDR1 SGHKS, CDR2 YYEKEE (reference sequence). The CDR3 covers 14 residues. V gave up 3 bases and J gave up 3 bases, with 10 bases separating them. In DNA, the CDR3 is TGTGCCAGCAGCTCCGGGACTACCAATCAGCCCCAGCATTTT. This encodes CASSSGTTNQPQHF.

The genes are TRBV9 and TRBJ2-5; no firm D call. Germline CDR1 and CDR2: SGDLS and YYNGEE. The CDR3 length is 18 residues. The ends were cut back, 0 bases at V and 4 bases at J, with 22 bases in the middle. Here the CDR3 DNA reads TGTGCCAGCAGCGTAGCCCCTTTTGGCAGACTGGGTATAGAGACCCAGTACTTC. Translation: CASSVAPFGRLGIETQYF.

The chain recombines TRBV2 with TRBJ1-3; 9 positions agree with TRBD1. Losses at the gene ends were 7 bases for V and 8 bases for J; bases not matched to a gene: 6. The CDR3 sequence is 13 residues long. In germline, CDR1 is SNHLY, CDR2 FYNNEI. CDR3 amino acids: CASTLGQGDTIYF. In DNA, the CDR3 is TGTGCCAGCACCCTGGGACAGGGAGACACCATATATTTT.

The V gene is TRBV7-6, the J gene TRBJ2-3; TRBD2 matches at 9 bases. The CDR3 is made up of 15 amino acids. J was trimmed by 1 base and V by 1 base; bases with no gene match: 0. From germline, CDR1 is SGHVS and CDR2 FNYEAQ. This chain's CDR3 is CASSLGGGGTDTQYF. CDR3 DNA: TGTGCCAGCAGCTTAGGCGGGGGGGGCACAGATACGCAGTATTTT. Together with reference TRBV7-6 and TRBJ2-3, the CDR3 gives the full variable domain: GAGVSQSPRYKVTKRGQDVALRCDPISGHVSLYWYRQALGQGPEFLTYFNYEAQQDKSGLPNDRFSAERPEGSISTLTIQRTEQRDSAMYRCASSLGGGGTDTQYFGPGTRLTVL.

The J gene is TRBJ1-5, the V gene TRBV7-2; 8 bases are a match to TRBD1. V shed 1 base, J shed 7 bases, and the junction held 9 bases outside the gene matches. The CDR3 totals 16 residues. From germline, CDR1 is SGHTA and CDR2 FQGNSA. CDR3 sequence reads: CASSLEVTGVWQPQHF. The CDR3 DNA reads TGTGCCAGCAGCTTAGAGGTGACAGGGGTATGGCAGCCCCAGCATTTT.

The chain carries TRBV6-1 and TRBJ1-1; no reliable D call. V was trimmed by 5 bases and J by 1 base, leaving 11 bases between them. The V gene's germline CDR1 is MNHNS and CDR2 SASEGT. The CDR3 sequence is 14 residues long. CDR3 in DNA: TGTGCCAGCAGTTCACGGGTGGGGAACACTGAAGCTTTCTTT. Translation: CASSSRVGNTEAFF.

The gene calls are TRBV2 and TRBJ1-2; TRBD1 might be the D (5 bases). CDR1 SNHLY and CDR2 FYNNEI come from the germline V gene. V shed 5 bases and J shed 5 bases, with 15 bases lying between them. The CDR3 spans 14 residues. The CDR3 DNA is TGTGCCAGCAGTCGCCAGGGCGATCTATATGGCTACACCTTC. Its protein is CASSRQGDLYGYTF.

The CDR3 DNA follows: TGTGCCAGCGAACGGGACAGGGGAACTGAAGCTTTCTTT. It codes for CASERDRGTEAFF. The V and J genes are TRBV6-5 and TRBJ1-1; 10 bases are shared with TRBD1. The CDR3 totals 13 residues. V dropped 8 bases and J dropped 5; count of bases not matched to a gene: 5. Germline CDR1 MNHEY, CDR2 SVGAGI.

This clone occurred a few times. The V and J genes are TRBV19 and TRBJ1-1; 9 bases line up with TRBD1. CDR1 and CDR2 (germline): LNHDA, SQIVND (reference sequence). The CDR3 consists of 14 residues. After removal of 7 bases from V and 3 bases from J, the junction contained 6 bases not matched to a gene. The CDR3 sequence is CASTKRQGDTEAFF. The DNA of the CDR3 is TGTGCCAGTACCAAACGACAGGGGGACACTGAAGCTTTCTTT.

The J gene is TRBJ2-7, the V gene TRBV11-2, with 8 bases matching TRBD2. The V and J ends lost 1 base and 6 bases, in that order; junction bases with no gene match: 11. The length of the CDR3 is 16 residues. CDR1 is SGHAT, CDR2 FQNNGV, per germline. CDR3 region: CASSLVLAGPQGEQYF. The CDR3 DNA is TGTGCCAGCAGCTTAGTTTTAGCGGGGCCCCAGGGCGAGCAGTACTTC.

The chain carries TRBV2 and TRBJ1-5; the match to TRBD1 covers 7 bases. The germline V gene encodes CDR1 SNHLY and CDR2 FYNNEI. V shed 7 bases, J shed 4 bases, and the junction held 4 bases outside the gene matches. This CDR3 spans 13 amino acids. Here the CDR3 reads CASTGQVNQPQHF. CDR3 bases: TGTGCCAGCACTGGACAGGTTAATCAGCCCCAGCATTTT.

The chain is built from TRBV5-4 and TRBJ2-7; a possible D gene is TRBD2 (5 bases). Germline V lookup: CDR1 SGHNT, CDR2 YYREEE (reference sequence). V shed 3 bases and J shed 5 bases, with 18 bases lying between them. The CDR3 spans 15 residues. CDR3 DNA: TGTGCCAGCAGCTCGGTTTTGGTTTCCGGGGACGAGCAGTACTTC. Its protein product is CASSSVLVSGDEQYF.